The 27 T cell receptor beta chains below all came from one sample that was sequenced in a study of CD8+CD57+ T cells in acquired aplastic anemia. Investigators profiled TCR beta VDJ and CDR3 from genomic DNA template. Using its own MiXCR run on the reads, TCRdb lists one record per CDR3 protein. Here the sample spans roughly 170,000 distinct CDR3 sequences, 50% to 75% being singletons. Sequenced input: sorted CD4+, CD8+, or CD8+CD57+ T cells (not recorded which) from PBMCs. The receptors were sampled from a human donor in good health.

Here the CDR3 reads CASSGHRAEQYF. Written as DNA, the CDR3 is TGCGCCAGCAGCGGTCACAGGGCCGAGCAGTACTTC. V and J are TRBV5-1 and TRBJ2-7; maybe TRBD1 (6 bases). The CDR3 is 12 residues long. The germline CDR1 and CDR2 sequences are SGHRS and YFSETQ. Trimming cost V 4 bases and J 6 bases, with 11 bases left between them. Together with reference TRBV5-1 and TRBJ2-7, the CDR3 gives the full variable domain: KAGVTQTPRYLIKTRGQQVTLSCSPISGHRSVSWYQQTPGQGLQFLFEYFSETQRNKGNFPGRFSGRQFSNSRSEMNVSTLELGDSALYLCASSGHRAEQYFGPGTRLTVT.

The chain couples TRBV6-5 to TRBJ1-6; a possible D gene is TRBD1 (6 bases). V dropped 4 bases and J dropped 6 bases, with 16 bases sitting between them. Germline loops: CDR1 MNHEY, CDR2 SVGAGI. This CDR3 comprises 16 residues. The CDR3 region has the DNA TGTGCCAGCAGTTTCGACAGGTTGGGTAGTAATTCACCCCTCCACTTT. Protein sequence: CASSFDRLGSNSPLHF.

A few counts support this clonotype. The chain joins TRBV5-4 to TRBJ2-5; perhaps TRBD1 as D (5 bases). This CDR3 is built from 14 residues. V was trimmed by 3 bases and J by 4 bases, leaving 13 bases between them. Looked up from germline, CDR1 is SGHNT and CDR2 is YYREEE (reference sequence). The DNA of the CDR3 is TGTGCCAGCAGCTACACCCAGGGTAGAGAGACCCAGTACTTC. It specifies CASSYTQGRETQYF.

The chain couples TRBV7-2 to TRBJ2-7, with TRBD2 as a possible D gene (7 bases). Germline CDR1 SGHTA, CDR2 FQGNSA. CDR3 size: 15 residues. Deletions cut 1 base from V and 6 bases from J, with 16 bases between. The CDR3 loop is CASSLGWGGPSEQYF. CDR3 sequence (DNA): TGTGCCAGCAGCTTAGGTTGGGGGGGCCCCTCCGAGCAGTACTTC.

The sample holds one count of this clonotype. The chain is built from TRBV7-3 and TRBJ2-1; 11 nucleotides align to TRBD2. The CDR3 is 16 amino acids. Germline V gene sequence: CDR1 SGHTA, CDR2 FQGTGA. With 5 bases clipped from V and 5 bases from J, the junction kept 8 bases outside the gene matches. The CDR3 DNA sequence: TGTGCCAGCAGCACAATAGCGGGAGGGCCCCACAATGAGCAGTTCTTC. This encodes CASSTIAGGPHNEQFF.

The genes are TRBV6-1 and TRBJ2-3; D is perhaps TRBD1 (6 bases). This CDR3 is built from 12 residues. Trimming removed 10 bases at V and 8 bases at J, with 16 bases between. Germline-derived CDR1 and CDR2 are MNHNS and SASEGT. CDR3 protein: CAIGTQGRTQYF. The CDR3, as DNA: TGTGCCATAGGGACACAAGGACGTACGCAGTATTTT.

As concerns this clonotype: Germline is not matched at one junction end, which may reflect a read error. The V and J genes are TRBV10-2 and TRBJ2-5; 7 bases agree with TRBD2. Germline V CDR1 and CDR2: WSHSY, SAAADI. The CDR3 runs 13 residues. DNA for the CDR3: TGCGTCAGCAGCCGACCGGGAGGAGAGACCCAGTACTTC. This translates into CVSSRPGGETQYF.

V usage is TRBV15 and J usage is TRBJ2-1, with 10 bases lining up with TRBD2. CDR3 length equals 13 residues. With 8 bases clipped from V and 6 bases from J, the junction kept 4 bases outside the gene matches. The germline gives CDR1 LNHNV, CDR2 YYDKDF (reference sequence). CDR3 protein: CATRSGGTNEQFF. DNA for the CDR3: TGTGCCACCCGTAGCGGGGGGACCAATGAGCAGTTCTTC.

The rearrangement links TRBV24-1 to TRBJ2-5, with D perhaps TRBD2 (5 bases). CDR3 size: 15 residues. Germline lookup yields CDR1 KGHDR and CDR2 SFDVKD. The V gene lost 7 bases and the J gene lost 2 bases, with 16 bases spanning the gap. CDR3 protein: CATSPGFLPQETQYF. In DNA form, the CDR3 reads TGTGCCACCAGCCCGGGATTTTTACCACAAGAGACCCAGTACTTC.

This clonotype was detected only a few times. V usage is TRBV20-1 and J usage is TRBJ1-6, with D unresolved. Germline V lookup: CDR1 DFQATT, CDR2 SNEGSKA (reference sequence). The ends were cut back, 3 bases at V and 7 bases at J, with 10 bases in the middle. This CDR3 has 13 residues. The CDR3, as DNA: TGCAGTGCTAGTGAAAGGGTAAATTCACCCCTCCACTTT. This sequence encodes CSASERVNSPLHF.

V gene TRBV20-1 combines with J gene TRBJ2-3; no reliable D call. CDR3 length: 17 amino acids. Germline V gives CDR1 DFQATT, CDR2 SNEGSKA (reference sequence). Trimming removed 0 bases from V and 0 bases from J, with 16 bases in between. The CDR3 here is CSARDISPRLSTDTQYF. CDR3 nucleotides: TGCAGTGCTAGAGACATTTCGCCCAGGCTTAGCACAGATACGCAGTATTTT.

At least ten counts were recorded for this clonotype. This rearrangement joins TRBV24-1 to TRBJ2-1; TRBD2 aligns across 8 bases. The V and J ends lost 7 bases and 6 bases, in that order; junction bases with no gene match: 7. Germline loops: CDR1 KGHDR, CDR2 SFDVKD. This CDR3 contains 14 residues. CDR3 protein: CATSKSGSRNEQFF. The CDR3, as DNA: TGTGCCACCAGCAAAAGCGGGAGTCGCAATGAGCAGTTCTTC.

This chain links TRBV20-1 with TRBJ2-2; 8 bases agree with TRBD2. Unmatched junction bases numbered 7, after V lost 5 bases and J lost 5 bases. CDR1 and CDR2 (germline): DFQATT, SNEGSKA (reference sequence). This CDR3 is built from 14 residues. This CDR3 is CSALERGRTGELFF. The CDR3, as DNA: TGCAGTGCTCTCGAGCGGGGGCGAACCGGGGAGCTGTTTTTT.

The chain couples TRBV5-1 to TRBJ1-6; perhaps TRBD1 as D (5 bases). V lost 0 bases, J lost 15 bases, and 13 bases lay in between. The CDR3 totals 13 residues. Germline values: CDR1 SGHRS, CDR2 YFSETQ. The CDR3 sequence: CASSLDGQGVLHF. CDR3 sequence (DNA): TGCGCCAGCAGCTTGGATGGGCAGGGAGTCCTCCACTTT.

The rearrangement uses TRBV6-5 and TRBJ2-7; no reliable D call. Germline lookup yields CDR1 MNHEY and CDR2 SVGAGI. CDR3 length: 14 residues. Trimming stripped 2 bases from V and 1 base from J, with 9 bases between. The chain's CDR3 is CASSYGEGSYEQYF. The CDR3 coding sequence is TGTGCCAGCAGTTACGGGGAAGGGTCCTACGAGCAGTACTTC.

There are many counts of this clonotype. V usage is TRBV7-6 and J usage is TRBJ2-3, with a tentative D call TRBD1 (5 bases). This CDR3 is built from 16 residues. Germline-derived CDR1 and CDR2 are SGHVS and FNYEAQ. Trimming removed 3 bases from V and 5 bases from J, with 18 bases in between. The DNA of the CDR3 is TGTGCCAGCAGCTTCCTAACAGAAAGGGGTCGAGATACGCAGTATTTT. Its protein product is CASSFLTERGRDTQYF.

The chain combines TRBV12-3 or TRBV12-4 with TRBJ2-5; maybe TRBD1 (5 bases). V lost 6 bases, J lost 5 bases, and 16 bases lay in between. The CDR3 runs to 14 residues. CDR3 amino acids: CASSPEWSGETQYF. The DNA for the CDR3 is TGTGCCAGCAGCCCCGAATGGTCAGGGGAGACCCAGTACTTC.

V and J are TRBV25-1 and TRBJ2-5; TRBD2 agrees at 8 bases. Per germline, CDR1 MGHDK and CDR2 SYGVNS. The CDR3 runs to 14 residues. The junction had 8 bases not matched to a gene; V was cut back by 5 bases and J by 6 bases. CDR3 region: CASSLNGGAKTQYF. The CDR3 DNA sequence: TGTGCCAGCAGTCTAAACGGGGGGGCGAAGACCCAGTACTTC.

This clonotype has just a few counts. The CDR3 reads CAISDVTDEAFF. The CDR3 nucleotides are TGTGCCATCAGTGACGTGACGGATGAAGCTTTCTTT. This chain links TRBV10-3 with TRBJ1-1; D uncertain. Trimming pared 3 bases from V and 7 bases from J, leaving 9 bases between. Germline V gene sequence: CDR1 ENHRY, CDR2 SYGVKD. The CDR3 length is 12 residues.

A single count supports this clonotype. The chain joins TRBV5-1 to TRBJ2-2; tentatively, D is TRBD1 (5 bases). The CDR3 is 15 residues long. V was shortened by 4 bases and J by 0 bases, with 10 bases between the two germline ends. Germline CDR1 SGHRS, CDR2 YFSETQ. In DNA form, the CDR3 reads TGCGCCAGCAGCGCAGGACAAACGAACACCGGGGAGCTGTTTTTT. It yields the protein CASSAGQTNTGELFF. Full variable domain (remainder filled in from reference TRBV5-1 and TRBJ2-2): KAGVTQTPRYLIKTRGQQVTLSCSPISGHRSVSWYQQTPGQGLQFLFEYFSETQRNKGNFPGRFSGRQFSNSRSEMNVSTLELGDSALYLCASSAGQTNTGELFFGEGSRLTVL.

This chain uses TRBV24-1 with TRBJ1-1; possible D gene TRBD1, 6 bases. The germline gives CDR1 KGHDR, CDR2 SFDVKD. The CDR3 loop spans 15 amino acids. V dropped 4 bases and J dropped 5 bases, with 16 bases sitting between them. The CDR3 nucleotides are TGTGCCACCAGTGACCAAGTACAGGGAAGGACTGAAGCTTTCTTT. This encodes CATSDQVQGRTEAFF.

There are a few counts of this clonotype. The gene calls are TRBV7-9 and TRBJ1-2; TRBD1 is a possible D gene (5 bases). Germline V lookup: CDR1 SEHNR, CDR2 FQNEAQ (reference sequence). The CDR3 has 12 residues. V dropped 7 bases and J dropped 7 bases, with 13 bases sitting between them. CDR3 in amino acids: CASTKNGGGYTF. The DNA for the CDR3 is TGTGCCAGCACCAAGAACGGGGGTGGCTACACCTTC.

This clonotype came up many times. The V gene is TRBV3-1, the J gene TRBJ2-7; D gene ambiguous. Trimming left V 4 bases short and J 2 bases short, with 6 bases between. Germline assignment: CDR1 LGHDT and CDR2 YNNKEL (reference sequence). The CDR3 runs 12 residues. The CDR3 loop is CASSPATYEQYF. The CDR3 DNA sequence: TGTGCCAGCAGCCCCGCCACCTACGAGCAGTACTTC.

V usage is TRBV29-1 and J usage is TRBJ2-7; no clear D gene. This CDR3 is built from 13 residues. The germline gives CDR1 SQVTM, CDR2 ANQGSEA. The V end lost 4 bases, the J end lost 3 bases, and 13 bases lay between the germline ends. Here the CDR3 reads CSVGSVSGYEQYF. The CDR3 DNA follows: TGCAGCGTTGGGTCGGTCAGTGGCTACGAGCAGTACTTC.

This sequence joins TRBV20-1 and TRBJ1-3; no definite D call. The germline V gene encodes CDR1 DFQATT and CDR2 SNEGSKA (reference sequence). With 5 bases removed from V and 2 bases from J, the gap between germline ends came to 19 bases. The length of the CDR3 is 16 residues. CDR3 bases: TGCAGTGCTCGACTGGACGGATTCCCTACTGGAAACACCATATATTTT. It encodes CSARLDGFPTGNTIYF.

This clonotype was counted many times. The chain recombines TRBV2 with TRBJ1-1; D is perhaps TRBD1 (5 bases). Between the trimmed V and J ends, which lost 6 bases and 0 bases, there was a span of 11 bases. The CDR3 is 14 amino acids. Germline CDR1 SNHLY, CDR2 FYNNEI. The CDR3 reads CASRQGGMNTEAFF. The DNA for the CDR3 is TGTGCCAGCAGGCAGGGAGGAATGAACACTGAAGCTTTCTTT.

The CDR3 region has the DNA TGCAGCGTTCTTGGACTAGCGGGAGCAGGGGAGCAGTACTTC. It encodes CSVLGLAGAGEQYF. The chain employs TRBV29-1 and TRBJ2-7; TRBD2 matches 13 bases. This CDR3 contains 14 residues. V shed 5 bases, J shed 7 bases, and the junction held 8 bases outside the gene matches. Germline V gene lookup returns CDR1 SQVTM and CDR2 ANQGSEA.